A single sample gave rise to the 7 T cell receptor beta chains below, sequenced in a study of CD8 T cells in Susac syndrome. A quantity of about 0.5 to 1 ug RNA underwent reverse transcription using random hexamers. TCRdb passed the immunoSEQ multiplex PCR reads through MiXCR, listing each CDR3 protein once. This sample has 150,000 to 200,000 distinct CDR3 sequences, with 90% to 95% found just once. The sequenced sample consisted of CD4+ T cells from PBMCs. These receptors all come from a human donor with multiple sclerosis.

Here the CDR3 reads CASSGGLAGGNEQFF. CDR3 sequence (DNA): TGTGCCAGCAGCGGGGGACTAGCGGGAGGAAATGAGCAGTTCTTC. The chain couples TRBV7-2 to TRBJ2-1; TRBD2 agrees at 15 bases. The V segment lost 5 bases and the J segment 7 bases; nucleotides outside the gene matches: 3. The CDR3 covers 15 residues. The germline gives CDR1 SGHTA, CDR2 FQGNSA.

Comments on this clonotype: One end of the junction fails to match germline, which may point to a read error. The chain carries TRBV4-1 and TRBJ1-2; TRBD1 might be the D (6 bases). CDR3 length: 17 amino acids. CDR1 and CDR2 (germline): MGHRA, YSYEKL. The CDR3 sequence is CASSQESGPGQPYSYTF. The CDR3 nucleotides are TGCGCCAGCAGCCAAGAGAGTGGCCCGGGACAACCCTATAGCTACACCTTC.

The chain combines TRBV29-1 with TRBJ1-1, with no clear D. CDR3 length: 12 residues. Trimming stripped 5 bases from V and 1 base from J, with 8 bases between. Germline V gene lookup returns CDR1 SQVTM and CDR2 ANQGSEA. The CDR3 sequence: CSVHGENTEAFF. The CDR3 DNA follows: TGCAGCGTTCATGGGGAGAACACTGAAGCTTTCTTT.

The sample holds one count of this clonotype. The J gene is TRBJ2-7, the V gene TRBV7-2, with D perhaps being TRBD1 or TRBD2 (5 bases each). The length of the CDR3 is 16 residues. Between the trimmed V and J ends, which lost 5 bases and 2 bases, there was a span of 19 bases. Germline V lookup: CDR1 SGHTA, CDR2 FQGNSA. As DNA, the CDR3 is TGTGCCAGCAGCCAGGGACCGAACTTAGAGACCTACGAGCAGTACTTC. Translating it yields CASSQGPNLETYEQYF.

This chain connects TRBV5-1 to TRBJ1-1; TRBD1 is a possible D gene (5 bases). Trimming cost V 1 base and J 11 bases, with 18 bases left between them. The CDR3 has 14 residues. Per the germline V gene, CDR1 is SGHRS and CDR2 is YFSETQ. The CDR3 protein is CASSLQSGPERAFF. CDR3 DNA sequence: TGCGCCAGCAGCTTGCAATCAGGGCCCGAAAGGGCTTTCTTT.

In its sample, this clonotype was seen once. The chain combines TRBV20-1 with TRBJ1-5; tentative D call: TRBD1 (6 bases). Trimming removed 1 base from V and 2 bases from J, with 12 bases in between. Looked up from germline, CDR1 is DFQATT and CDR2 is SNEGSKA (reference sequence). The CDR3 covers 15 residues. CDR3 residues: CSARVGQGRNQPQHF. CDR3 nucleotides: TGCAGTGCTAGAGTGGGGCAGGGGCGCAATCAGCCCCAGCATTTT.

CDR3 nucleotides: TGCGCCAGCGGGGTAGCGGGGGTTGAGACCCAGTACTTC. This encodes CASGVAGVETQYF. The rearrangement joins TRBV10-2 to TRBJ2-5; 9 bases are a match to TRBD2. V lost 8 bases, J lost 5 bases, and 6 bases stayed unmatched. The CDR3 covers 13 residues. From germline, CDR1 is WSHSY and CDR2 SAAADI.